The 26 T cell receptor beta chains reported below all come from one sample, sequenced in a study of blood T cell repertoires in COVID-19. Measured with immunoSEQ multiplex PCR; TCRdb has only the in-frame clones, and not every one. In the table there are more than 250,000 clones, more than 75% of which are singletons. The source material was peripheral blood. These receptors all come from a man aged 45-60 years with active or convalescent COVID-19.

The chain links TRBV28 to TRBJ1-1; 8 nucleotides agree with TRBD1. The CDR3 is made up of 15 amino acids. The V gene's germline CDR1 is MDHEN and CDR2 SYDVKM. V was clipped by 7 bases and J by 3 bases; unmatched bases: 10. CDR3 sequence reads: CASTPRTGRDTEAFF. CDR3 in DNA: TGTGCCAGCACCCCTCGGACAGGGAGAGACACTGAAGCTTTCTTT.

This chain uses TRBV27 with TRBJ2-7; 13 bases align to TRBD2. Germline V gives CDR1 MNHEY, CDR2 SMNVEV (reference sequence). V lost 5 bases, J lost 7 bases, and 11 bases stayed unmatched. This CDR3 spans 16 amino acids. CDR3 sequence (DNA): TGTGCCAGCAGTAAAAGGACTAGCGGGAGCGCTAAGGAGCAGTACTTC. This sequence encodes CASSKRTSGSAKEQYF.

CDR3: CASTNSQETQYF. The DNA of the CDR3 is TGTGCCAGCACCAACAGTCAAGAGACCCAGTACTTC. The chain recombines TRBV2 with TRBJ2-5, with D hard to call. There are 12 residues in the CDR3. Germline V gives CDR1 SNHLY, CDR2 FYNNEI. V lost 7 bases, J lost 2 bases, and 8 bases lay in between.

The chain recombines TRBV28 with TRBJ2-1, with TRBD2 as a possible D gene (5 bases). Trimming removed 4 bases from V and 7 bases from J, with 14 bases in between. CDR1 MDHEN and CDR2 SYDVKM come from the germline V gene. CDR3 length equals 14 residues. The CDR3 region is CASSSRTGMNEQFF. CDR3 DNA: TGTGCCAGCAGTTCCCGGACTGGTATGAATGAGCAGTTCTTC.

DNA of the CDR3: TGTGCCAGCAGTTGGTCCTCACGAGGGAATTCACCCCTCCACTTT. It codes for CASSWSSRGNSPLHF. The chain recombines TRBV27 with TRBJ1-6; D unclear. The CDR3 contains 15 residues. Germline V CDR1 and CDR2: MNHEY, SMNVEV (reference sequence). Between the trimmed V and J ends, which lost 4 bases and 7 bases, there was a span of 14 bases.

The rearrangement joins TRBV7-2 to TRBJ1-6; D call uncertain. CDR3 length: 13 residues. Between the trimmed V and J ends, which lost 1 base and 8 bases, there was a span of 6 bases. Germline CDR1 and CDR2: SGHTA and FQGNSA. The CDR3 DNA reads TGTGCCAGCAGCTTAGTTCCGGATTCACCCCTCCACTTT. This sequence encodes CASSLVPDSPLHF.

This chain joins TRBV27 and TRBJ1-2, with 11 bases fitting TRBD1. V trimming: 6 bases; J trimming: 7 bases; junction bases outside the gene matches: 10. The CDR3 has 15 residues. CDR1 is MNHEY, CDR2 SMNVEV, per germline (reference sequence). The CDR3 DNA reads TGTGCCAGCAGCCCCTGGGGGACAGGGGGGATTGGCTACACCTTC. This codes for CASSPWGTGGIGYTF.

The chain carries TRBV6-5 and TRBJ1-4, with a weak D call TRBD1 (5 bases). In germline, CDR1 is MNHEY, CDR2 SVGAGI. The CDR3 sequence is 15 residues long. Trimming removed 0 bases from V and 10 bases from J, with 15 bases in between. CDR3 region: CASSYSPTESGKLFF. The DNA for the CDR3 is TGTGCCAGCAGTTACTCCCCGACAGAGTCTGGAAAACTGTTTTTT.

The chain uses TRBV5-4 and TRBJ2-5; 9 bases align to TRBD1. The CDR3 has 15 residues. V shed 0 bases and J 4 bases; nucleotides not matched to a gene: 4. Germline values: CDR1 SGHNT, CDR2 YYREEE (reference sequence). The CDR3 reads CASSLDRGQVETQYF. The CDR3 bases are TGTGCCAGCAGCTTGGACAGGGGGCAGGTAGAGACCCAGTACTTC.

The V and J genes are TRBV11-2 and TRBJ2-7; 9 bases match TRBD1. Unmatched junction bases numbered 3, after V lost 1 base and J lost 2 bases. This CDR3 is 15 amino acids long. Germline CDR1 and CDR2: SGHAT and FQNNGV. CDR3 sequence reads: CASSLARTGAYEQYF. The CDR3 DNA reads TGTGCCAGCAGCTTAGCCCGGACAGGGGCCTACGAGCAGTACTTC.

The genes are TRBV4-1 and TRBJ1-1; TRBD1 matches 8 bases. Germline V gene data show CDR1 as MGHRA and CDR2 as YSYEKL. J was trimmed by 1 base and V by 4 bases; bases with no gene match: 8. The CDR3 has 16 amino acids. CDR3 sequence (DNA): TGCGCCAGCAGCCCGTATGTGGACAGGGAGAACACTGAAGCTTTCTTT. Protein: CASSPYVDRENTEAFF.

The V and J genes are TRBV19 and TRBJ1-5, with TRBD1 as a possible D gene (6 bases). The CDR3 is 17 residues long. V was trimmed by 6 bases and J by 7 bases, leaving 25 bases between them. Germline CDR1 is LNHDA and CDR2 is SQIVND (reference sequence). CDR3 DNA sequence: TGTGCCAGTAGCACCCGCTTAGGGAGGGGGGTCGGACAGCCCCAGCATTTT. This sequence encodes CASSTRLGRGVGQPQHF. The entire variable domain, with the rest obtained from reference TRBV19 and TRBJ1-5, is as follows: DGGITQSPKYLFRKEGQNVTLSCEQNLNHDAMYWYRQDPGQGLRLIYYSQIVNDFQKGDIAEGYSVSREKKESFPLTVTSAQKNPTAFYLCASSTRLGRGVGQPQHFGDGTRLSIL.

The chain employs TRBV5-5 and TRBJ2-2; 9 bases match TRBD1. The CDR3 has 16 amino acids. The trim removed 4 bases at V and 6 bases at J, leaving 10 bases unmatched. Germline V gene lookup returns CDR1 SGHKS and CDR2 YYEKEE (reference sequence). The CDR3 loop is CASSVSGTGLAGELFF. CDR3 DNA: TGTGCCAGCAGCGTTTCCGGGACAGGGTTGGCCGGGGAGCTGTTTTTT.

The genes are TRBV5-1 and TRBJ1-1, with a weak D call TRBD1 (5 bases). The CDR3 loop spans 14 amino acids. Germline loops: CDR1 SGHRS, CDR2 YFSETQ. Trimming cost V 0 bases and J 6 bases, with 12 bases left between them. CDR3 DNA sequence: TGCGCCAGCAGCTTGGTGGGCCAGGGTGCTGAAGCTTTCTTT. Its protein is CASSLVGQGAEAFF.

The chain is built from TRBV5-4 and TRBJ1-1; D perhaps matches TRBD1 (5 bases). From germline, CDR1 is SGHNT and CDR2 YYREEE (reference sequence). V was cut by 3 bases and J by 4 bases, with 19 bases left in between. CDR3 size: 16 residues. CDR3 in amino acids: CASSSPGLRARTEAFF. The CDR3, as DNA: TGTGCCAGCAGCTCACCGGGACTTCGGGCCCGCACTGAAGCTTTCTTT.

V usage is TRBV5-1 and J usage is TRBJ1-1, with no clear D. Germline assignment: CDR1 SGHRS and CDR2 YFSETQ. This CDR3 contains 15 residues. Trimming cost V 0 bases and J 0 bases, with 9 bases left between them. CDR3: CASSLAGNLNTEAFF. In DNA form, the CDR3 reads TGCGCCAGCAGCTTGGCGGGAAACCTGAACACTGAAGCTTTCTTT.

The chain has TRBV7-3 and TRBJ2-7; D call uncertain. The germline V and J ends were trimmed by 5 bases and 6 bases, with 17 bases remaining between them. CDR3 length: 14 amino acids. Germline V gene data show CDR1 as SGHTA and CDR2 as FQGTGA. Here the CDR3 DNA reads TGTGCCAGCAGCCCGGGTCAAGCCTACTCCGAGCAGTACTTC. Encoded protein: CASSPGQAYSEQYF. Using reference TRBV7-3 and TRBJ2-7 for the parts outside the CDR3, the full variable domain is GAGVSQTPSNKVTEKGKYVELRCDPISGHTALYWYRQSLGQGPEFLIYFQGTGAADDSGLPNDRFFAVRPEGSVSTLKIQRTERGDSAVYLCASSPGQAYSEQYFGPGTRLTVT.

The chain joins TRBV18 to TRBJ1-6, with TRBD1 matching 10 bases. The CDR3 spans 17 residues. The V gene end was trimmed by 2 bases and the J gene end by 9 bases; junction bases not matched to a gene: 10. Germline V gene sequence: CDR1 KGHSH, CDR2 LQKENI. CDR3 in DNA: TGTGCCAGCTCACCAACGGCTCCGGGACAGGGGAGTTCACCCCTCCACTTT. The encoded protein is CASSPTAPGQGSSPLHF.

This rearrangement joins TRBV19 to TRBJ1-4, with 9 nucleotides matching TRBD1. Germline loops: CDR1 LNHDA, CDR2 SQIVND (reference sequence). Trimming cost V 5 bases and J 8 bases; bases outside gene matches: 9. The CDR3 has 15 residues. CDR3 bases: TGTGCCAGTAGTCGGACTACCGGGACAGGGGAAAAACTGTTTTTT. Protein sequence: CASSRTTGTGEKLFF.

The J gene is TRBJ2-7, the V gene TRBV6-5; 9 bases map to TRBD1. The germline gives CDR1 MNHEY, CDR2 SVGAGI. Trimming cost V 7 bases and J 3 bases; bases outside gene matches: 4. The CDR3 consists of 13 residues. CDR3 sequence (DNA): TGTGCCAGCACAGGGACAGGGAGCTACGAGCAGTACTTC. Translating it yields CASTGTGSYEQYF.

The rearrangement links TRBV28 to TRBJ2-7; a weak D match, TRBD2 (7 bases). V lost 5 bases and J lost 2, with 16 bases in between. The CDR3 loop spans 15 amino acids. CDR1 is MDHEN and CDR2 is SYDVKM in the germline V gene. CDR3 coding DNA: TGTGCCAGCAGTCCCTTGGGGGGGGCCACCTACGAGCAGTACTTC. Residues: CASSPLGGATYEQYF.

The V gene is TRBV5-1, the J gene TRBJ2-1, with D possibly matching TRBD1 (5 bases). In germline, CDR1 is SGHRS, CDR2 YFSETQ. V was shortened by 0 bases and J by 8 bases, with 15 bases between the two germline ends. This CDR3 has 15 amino acids. As DNA, the CDR3 is TGCGCCAGCAGCTTGGCCGCCAGGGATTACGATGAGCAGTTCTTC. This codes for CASSLAARDYDEQFF.

This chain uses TRBV7-3 with TRBJ2-7, with 12 bases fitting TRBD1. The CDR3 totals 17 residues. The V and J ends lost 1 base and 7 bases, in that order; junction bases with no gene match: 11. Germline loops: CDR1 SGHTA, CDR2 FQGTGA. CDR3 loop: CASSLRGPGQGAEEQYF. The CDR3 DNA sequence: TGTGCCAGCAGCTTAAGGGGACCGGGACAGGGGGCGGAGGAGCAGTACTTC.

V usage is TRBV18 and J usage is TRBJ1-1, with D tentatively TRBD1 (5 bases). The germline V and J ends were trimmed by 7 bases and 0 bases, with 6 bases remaining between them. Germline V CDR1 and CDR2: KGHSH, LQKENI. The CDR3 sequence is 12 residues long. CDR3 amino acids: CASYRMNTEAFF. The DNA of the CDR3 is TGTGCCAGCTACAGGATGAACACTGAAGCTTTCTTT.

This clone was seen only once. This rearrangement joins TRBV5-4 to TRBJ2-1; D might be TRBD1 (6 bases). The CDR3 is 12 amino acids. Germline lookup yields CDR1 SGHNT and CDR2 YYREEE (reference sequence). V was clipped by 7 bases and J by 8 bases, with 13 bases between them. The CDR3 reads CASGQKGDEQFF. Written as DNA, the CDR3 is TGTGCCAGCGGTCAGAAGGGGGATGAGCAGTTCTTC.

This sequence joins TRBV19 and TRBJ2-4; a possible D gene is TRBD2 (5 bases). Germline CDR1 is LNHDA and CDR2 is SQIVND (reference sequence). CDR3 length: 15 amino acids. The V gene lost 1 base and the J gene lost 5 bases, with 12 bases spanning the gap. As DNA, the CDR3 is TGTGCCAGTAGTATAGTGGGGAGAATAGAAAACATTCAGTACTTC. Translation: CASSIVGRIENIQYF.